This is a list of T cell receptor beta chains from one sample in a study of shared clonotypes between healthy human individuals. Generated by immunoSEQ multiplex PCR, the TCRdb table keeps only in-frame clones and is missing some. The data contain over 2 million clones, 85% to 95% of them singletons. Sequenced: naive CD4+ T cells from PBMCs. Receptors were obtained from a man aged 18 to 29 in good health. Some clones in this sample may be carry-over from other donors' samples. CDR3s include the opening cysteine and the closing phenylalanine or tryptophan. Fields, in order: D gene, J gene, V gene, clone size, CDR3 protein, CDR3 DNA. The D gene is left open where the match is weak. Where a row states a size, it is once, few, many or the class of an expanded clone; other rows omit it.

-	TRBJ1-2	TRBV29-1	-	CSVEDSGVYGYTF	TGCAGCGTTGAGGATTCAGGGGTTTACGGCTACACCTTC
-	TRBJ2-1	TRBV5-1	-	CASSLRLGEGNEQFF	TGCGCCAGCAGCTTGCGTCTTGGGGAAGGCAATGAGCAGTTCTTC
-	TRBJ2-5	TRBV5-1	-	CASTANTGTEETQYF	TGCGCCAGCACCGCGAACACCGGGACGGAAGAGACCCAGTACTTC
-	TRBJ2-4	TRBV29-1	once	CSVEGIAKNIQHF	TGCAGCGTTGAAGGAATAGCCAAAAACATTCAGCACTTC
-	TRBJ2-4	TRBV18	-	CASSPPRGAVAKNIQYF	TGTGCCAGCTCACCCCCGAGGGGGGCAGTGGCCAAAAACATTCAGTACTTC
-	TRBJ1-4	TRBV27	-	CASTRKAGSNEKLFF	TGTGCCAGCACCCGAAAGGCAGGCAGTAATGAAAAACTGTTTTTT
TRBD1	TRBJ1-5	TRBV28	-	CASSLRQGGQPQHF	TGTGCCAGCAGTTTGAGACAGGGTGGTCAGCCCCAGCATTTT
-	TRBJ2-4	TRBV5-6	-	CASREQVAKNIQYF	TGTGCCAGCAGGGAGCAGGTAGCCAAAAACATTCAGTACTTC
-	TRBJ2-5	TRBV5-1	-	CASSSPQYQETQYF	TGCGCCAGCAGCTCACCCCAGTACCAAGAGACCCAGTACTTC
-	TRBJ1-1	TRBV29-1	-	CSVERLLGRGNTEAFF	TGCAGCGTTGAAAGGCTGTTAGGCAGAGGGAACACTGAAGCTTTCTTT
-	TRBJ1-2	TRBV19	-	CASMRQPNYGYTF	TGTGCCAGCATGAGGCAGCCAAACTATGGCTACACCTTC
-	TRBJ2-4	TRBV5-1	-	CASSFPESSDIQYF	TGCGCCAGCAGCTTCCCAGAGTCTTCAGACATTCAGTACTTC
-	TRBJ1-2	TRBV29-1	few	CSVEPNYGYTF	TGCAGCGTTGAACCGAACTATGGCTACACCTTC
-	TRBJ2-3	TRBV27	-	CASSPGVRVGTDTQYF	TGTGCCAGCAGTCCAGGGGTGCGGGTAGGCACAGATACGCAGTATTTT
TRBD1	TRBJ1-1	TRBV6-1	-	CASSDGGAPGGTEAFF	TGTGCCAGCAGTGATGGTGGGGCCCCAGGGGGCACTGAAGCTTTCTTT
-	TRBJ2-1	TRBV4-1	-	CASSQDRPGPYHEQFF	TGCGCCAGCAGCCAAGATAGGCCAGGACCTTACCATGAGCAGTTCTTC
-	TRBJ2-3	TRBV18	-	CASSPRGSGTDTQYF	TGTGCCAGCTCACCAAGGGGAAGCGGCACAGATACGCAGTATTTT
-	TRBJ1-2	TRBV5-1	-	CASSLASGAANYGYTF	TGCGCCAGCAGCTTGGCCTCAGGGGCAGCTAACTATGGCTACACCTTC
-	TRBJ2-2	TRBV9	-	CASSVDSGAANTGELFF	TGTGCCAGCAGCGTCGACAGCGGAGCAGCGAACACCGGGGAGCTGTTTTTT
TRBD2	TRBJ2-5	TRBV4-1	-	CASSQDHTIAGATQYF	TGCGCCAGCAGCCAAGATCATACAATAGCGGGAGCGACCCAGTACTTC
-	TRBJ1-1	TRBV5-1	once	CASSGGQLETEAFF	TGCGCCAGCAGCGGCGGACAGCTCGAGACTGAAGCTTTCTTT
TRBD1	TRBJ2-7	TRBV14	-	CASSQDLPASGGQANF	TGTGCCAGCAGCCAAGATCTTCCCGCCTCAGGGGGACAGGCAAACTTC
TRBD1	TRBJ1-1	TRBV29-1	-	CSAMTGRNTEAFF	TGCAGCGCCATGACAGGGCGGAACACTGAAGCTTTCTTT
-	TRBJ1-4	TRBV2	-	CASKIQGAGNEKLFF	TGTGCCAGCAAGATTCAAGGGGCAGGAAATGAAAAACTGTTTTTT
TRBD1	TRBJ2-3	TRBV5-1	-	CASSFGTGPDTQYF	TGCGCCAGCAGCTTCGGGACAGGGCCAGATACGCAGTATTTT
-	TRBJ2-7	TRBV27	-	CASSTYEQYF	TGTGCCAGCAGCACCTACGAGCAGTACTTC
-	TRBJ1-6	TRBV30	-	CAWSSGVGSPLHF	TGTGCCTGGAGTTCAGGGGTTGGTTCACCCCTCCACTTT
-	TRBJ2-1	TRBV7-2	-	CASSLGLSRGEQFF	TGTGCCAGCAGCTTAGGACTCAGCCGGGGTGAGCAGTTCTTC
-	TRBJ2-5	TRBV20-1	-	CSAMEGETQYF	TGCAGTGCCATGGAAGGAGAGACCCAGTACTTC
-	TRBJ1-1	TRBV6-1	-	CASSQGLNTEAFF	TGTGCCAGCAGTCAGGGATTGAACACTGAAGCTTTCTTT
TRBD1	TRBJ2-2	TRBV28	-	CASSLRTGNTGELFF	TGTGCCAGCAGTTTACGGACAGGGAACACCGGGGAGCTGTTTTTT
-	TRBJ2-3	TRBV7-2	-	CASSIIGGASTDTQYF	TGTGCCAGCAGTATAATTGGGGGAGCTAGCACAGATACGCAGTATTTT
-	TRBJ1-1	TRBV2	once	CASIEDLTNTEAFF	TGTGCCAGCATAGAAGACTTAACGAACACTGAAGCTTTCTTT